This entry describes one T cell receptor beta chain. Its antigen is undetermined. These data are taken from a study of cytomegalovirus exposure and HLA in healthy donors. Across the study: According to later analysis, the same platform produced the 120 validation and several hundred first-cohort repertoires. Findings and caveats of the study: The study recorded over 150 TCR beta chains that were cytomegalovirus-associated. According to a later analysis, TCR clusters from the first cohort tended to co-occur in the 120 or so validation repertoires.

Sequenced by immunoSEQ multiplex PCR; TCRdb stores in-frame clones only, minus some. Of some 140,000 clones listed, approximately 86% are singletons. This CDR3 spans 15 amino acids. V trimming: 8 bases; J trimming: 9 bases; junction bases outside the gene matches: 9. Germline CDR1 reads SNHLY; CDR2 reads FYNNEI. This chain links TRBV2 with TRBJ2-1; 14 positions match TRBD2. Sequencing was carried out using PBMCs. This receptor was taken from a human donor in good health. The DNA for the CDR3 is TGTGCCAGCTCATACGAGGGGACTAGCGGGAGTGAGCAGTTCTTC. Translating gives CASSYEGTSGSEQFF. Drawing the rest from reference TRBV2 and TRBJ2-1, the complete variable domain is EPEVTQTPSHQVTQMGQEVILRCVPISNHLYFYWYRQILGQKVEFLVSFYNNEISEKSEIFDDQFSVERPDGSNFTLKIRSTKLEDSAMYFCASSYEGTSGSEQFFGPGTRLTVL.